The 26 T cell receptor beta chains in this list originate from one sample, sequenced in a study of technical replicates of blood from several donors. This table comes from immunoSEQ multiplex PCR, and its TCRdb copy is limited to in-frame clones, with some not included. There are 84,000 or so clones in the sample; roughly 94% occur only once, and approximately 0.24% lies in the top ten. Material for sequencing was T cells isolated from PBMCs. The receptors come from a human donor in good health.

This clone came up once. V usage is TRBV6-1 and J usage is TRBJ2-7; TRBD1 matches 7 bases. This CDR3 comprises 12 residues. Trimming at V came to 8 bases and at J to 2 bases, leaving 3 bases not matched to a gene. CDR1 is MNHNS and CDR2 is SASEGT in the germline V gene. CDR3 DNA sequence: TGTGCCAGCGCGCAGGGGGCCTACGAGCAGTACTTC. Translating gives CASAQGAYEQYF.

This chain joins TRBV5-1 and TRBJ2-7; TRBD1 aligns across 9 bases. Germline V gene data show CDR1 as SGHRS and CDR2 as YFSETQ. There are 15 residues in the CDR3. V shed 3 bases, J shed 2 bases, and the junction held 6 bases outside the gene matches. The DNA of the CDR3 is TGCGCCAGCAGCTCTGGGACAGGGATCCCCTACGAGCAGTACTTC. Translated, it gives CASSSGTGIPYEQYF.

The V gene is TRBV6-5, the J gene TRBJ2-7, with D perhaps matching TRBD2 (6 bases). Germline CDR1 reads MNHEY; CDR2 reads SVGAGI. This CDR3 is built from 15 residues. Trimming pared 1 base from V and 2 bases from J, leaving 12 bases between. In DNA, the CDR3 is TGTGCCAGCAGTTACTATTCCGGGAGAACCTACGAGCAGTACTTC. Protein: CASSYYSGRTYEQYF.

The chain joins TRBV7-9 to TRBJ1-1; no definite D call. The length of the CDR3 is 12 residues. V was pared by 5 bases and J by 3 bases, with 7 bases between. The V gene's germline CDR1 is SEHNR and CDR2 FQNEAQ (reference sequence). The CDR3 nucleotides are TGTGCCAGCAGCGCGGCGCACACTGAAGCTTTCTTT. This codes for CASSAAHTEAFF.

CDR3: CASSLEGTGYEQYF. CDR3 DNA: TGCGCCAGCAGCTTGGAAGGGACAGGCTACGAGCAGTACTTC. The V gene is TRBV5-1, the J gene TRBJ2-7, with 8 bases fitting TRBD1. CDR1 and CDR2 from the germline V gene are SGHRS and YFSETQ. The CDR3 covers 14 residues. V gave up 0 bases and J gave up 3 bases; unmatched junction bases: 2. Full variable domain (remainder filled in from reference TRBV5-1 and TRBJ2-7): KAGVTQTPRYLIKTRGQQVTLSCSPISGHRSVSWYQQTPGQGLQFLFEYFSETQRNKGNFPGRFSGRQFSNSRSEMNVSTLELGDSALYLCASSLEGTGYEQYFGPGTRLTVT.

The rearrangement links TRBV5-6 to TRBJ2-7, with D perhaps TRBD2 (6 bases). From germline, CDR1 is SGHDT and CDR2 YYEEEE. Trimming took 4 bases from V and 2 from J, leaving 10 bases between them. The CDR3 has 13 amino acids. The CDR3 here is CASSAGTAYEQYF. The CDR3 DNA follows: TGTGCCAGCAGCGCGGGGACTGCCTACGAGCAGTACTTC.

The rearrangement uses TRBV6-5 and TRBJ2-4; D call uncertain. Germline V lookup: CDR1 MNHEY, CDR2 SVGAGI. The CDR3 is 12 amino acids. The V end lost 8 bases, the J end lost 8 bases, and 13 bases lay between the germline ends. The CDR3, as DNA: TGTGCCAGCCGAGACACAATTGACATTCAGTACTTC. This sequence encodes CASRDTIDIQYF.

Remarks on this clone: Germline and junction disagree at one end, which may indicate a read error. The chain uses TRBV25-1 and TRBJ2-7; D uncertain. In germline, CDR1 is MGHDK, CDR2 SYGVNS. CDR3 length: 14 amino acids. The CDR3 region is CATSLQLNSYEQYF. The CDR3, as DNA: TGTGCCACCAGTCTTCAACTAAACTCCTACGAGCAGTACTTC.

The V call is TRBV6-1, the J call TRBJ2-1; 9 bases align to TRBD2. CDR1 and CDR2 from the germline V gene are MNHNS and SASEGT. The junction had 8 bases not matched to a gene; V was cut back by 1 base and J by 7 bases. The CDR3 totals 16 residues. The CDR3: CASSEVSRGGLNEQFF. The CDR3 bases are TGTGCCAGCAGTGAAGTTTCGCGGGGGGGCTTAAATGAGCAGTTCTTC.

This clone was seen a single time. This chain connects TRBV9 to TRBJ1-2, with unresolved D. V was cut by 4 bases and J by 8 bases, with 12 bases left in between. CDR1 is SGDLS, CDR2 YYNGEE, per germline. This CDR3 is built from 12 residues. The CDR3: CASSSHGHGYTF. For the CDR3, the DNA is TGTGCCAGCAGCTCTCATGGGCACGGCTACACCTTC.

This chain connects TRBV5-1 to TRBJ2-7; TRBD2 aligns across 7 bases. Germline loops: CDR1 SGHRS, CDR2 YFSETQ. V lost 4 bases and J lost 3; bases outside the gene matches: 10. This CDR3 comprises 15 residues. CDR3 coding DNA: TGCGCCAGCAGCGGCTGGAGCGGGGAAGACTACGAGCAGTACTTC. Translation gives CASSGWSGEDYEQYF.

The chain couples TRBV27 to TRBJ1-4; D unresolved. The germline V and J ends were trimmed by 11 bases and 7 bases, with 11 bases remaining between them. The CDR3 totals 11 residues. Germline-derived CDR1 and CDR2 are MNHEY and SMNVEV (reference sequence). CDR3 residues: CAGEVREKLFF. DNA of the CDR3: TGTGCCGGTGAGGTGCGTGAAAAACTGTTTTTT.

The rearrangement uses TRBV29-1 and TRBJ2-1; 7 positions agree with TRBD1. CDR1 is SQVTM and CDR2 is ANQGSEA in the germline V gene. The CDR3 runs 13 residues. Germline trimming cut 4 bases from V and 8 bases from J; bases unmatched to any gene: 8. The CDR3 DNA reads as TGCAGCGTTGCCCCACAGGGGTCGTATGAGCAGTTCTTC. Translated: CSVAPQGSYEQFF.

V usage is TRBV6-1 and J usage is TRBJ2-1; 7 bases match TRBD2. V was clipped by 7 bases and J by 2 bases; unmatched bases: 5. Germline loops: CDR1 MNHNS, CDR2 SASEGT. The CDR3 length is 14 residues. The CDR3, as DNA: TGTGCCAGCATAGCGGGCTACCCCTACAATGAGCAGTTCTTC. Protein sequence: CASIAGYPYNEQFF.

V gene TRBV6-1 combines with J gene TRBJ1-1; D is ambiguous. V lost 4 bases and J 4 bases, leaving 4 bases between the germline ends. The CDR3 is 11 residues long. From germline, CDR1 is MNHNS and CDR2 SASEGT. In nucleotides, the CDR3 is TGTGCCAGCAGTGCGGTCACTGAAGCTTTCTTT. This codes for CASSAVTEAFF.

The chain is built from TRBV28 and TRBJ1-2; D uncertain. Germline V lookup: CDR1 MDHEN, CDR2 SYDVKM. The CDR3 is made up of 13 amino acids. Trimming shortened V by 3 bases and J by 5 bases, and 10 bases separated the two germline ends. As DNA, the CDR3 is TGTGCCAGCAGTTTCCCTAATCCGTATGGCTACACCTTC. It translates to CASSFPNPYGYTF.

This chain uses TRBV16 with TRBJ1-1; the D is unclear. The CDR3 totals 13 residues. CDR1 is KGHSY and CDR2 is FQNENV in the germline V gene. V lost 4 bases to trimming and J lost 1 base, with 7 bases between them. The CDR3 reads CASSLDTNTEAFF. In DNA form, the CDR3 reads TGTGCCAGCAGCCTTGACACGAACACTGAAGCTTTCTTT. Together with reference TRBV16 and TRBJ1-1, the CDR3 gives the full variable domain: GEEVAQTPKHLVRGEGQKAKLYCAPIKGHSYVFWYQQVLKNEFKFLISFQNENVFDETGMPKERFSAKCLPNSPCSLEIQATKLEDSAVYFCASSLDTNTEAFFGQGTRLTVV.

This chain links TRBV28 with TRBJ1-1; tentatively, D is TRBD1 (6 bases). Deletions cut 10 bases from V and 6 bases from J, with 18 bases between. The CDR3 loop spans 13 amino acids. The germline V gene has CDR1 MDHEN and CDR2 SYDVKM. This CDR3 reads CATPGEGGAEAFF. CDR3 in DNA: TGTGCCACCCCCGGGGAGGGGGGGGCTGAAGCTTTCTTT.

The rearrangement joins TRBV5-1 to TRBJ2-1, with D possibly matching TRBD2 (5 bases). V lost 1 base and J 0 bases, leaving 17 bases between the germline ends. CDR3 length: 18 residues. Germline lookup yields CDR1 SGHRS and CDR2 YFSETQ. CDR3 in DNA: TGCGCCAGCAGCTTGTTGATGATGAGCGGAAGCTCCTACAATGAGCAGTTCTTC. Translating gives CASSLLMMSGSSYNEQFF.

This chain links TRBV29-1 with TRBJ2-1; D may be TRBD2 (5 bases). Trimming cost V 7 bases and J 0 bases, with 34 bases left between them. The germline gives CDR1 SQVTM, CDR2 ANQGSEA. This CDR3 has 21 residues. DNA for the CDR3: TGCAGCGGGGTGGGCGAGGACTTCATATACGGGCCAAGAAGCTCCTACAATGAGCAGTTCTTC. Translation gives CSGVGEDFIYGPRSSYNEQFF.

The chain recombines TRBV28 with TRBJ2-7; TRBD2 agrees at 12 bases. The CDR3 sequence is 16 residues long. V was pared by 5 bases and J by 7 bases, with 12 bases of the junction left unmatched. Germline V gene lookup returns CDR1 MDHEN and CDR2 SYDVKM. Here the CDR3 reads CASSAMTSGSSGEQYF. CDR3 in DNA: TGTGCCAGCAGTGCGATGACTAGCGGGAGTTCGGGTGAGCAGTACTTC.

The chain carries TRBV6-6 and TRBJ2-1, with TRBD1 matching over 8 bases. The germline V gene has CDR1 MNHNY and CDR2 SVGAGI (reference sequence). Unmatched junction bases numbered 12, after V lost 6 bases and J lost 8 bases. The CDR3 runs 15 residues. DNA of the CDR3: TGTGCCAGCAGCAAGACAGGGGCCAGGGTGTATGAGCAGTTCTTC. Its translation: CASSKTGARVYEQFF.

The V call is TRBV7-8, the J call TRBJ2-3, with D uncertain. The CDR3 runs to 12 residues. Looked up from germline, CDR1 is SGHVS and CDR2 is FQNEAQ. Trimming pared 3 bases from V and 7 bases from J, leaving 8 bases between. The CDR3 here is CASSFPVNTQYF. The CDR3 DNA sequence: TGTGCCAGCAGCTTTCCAGTTAATACGCAGTATTTT.

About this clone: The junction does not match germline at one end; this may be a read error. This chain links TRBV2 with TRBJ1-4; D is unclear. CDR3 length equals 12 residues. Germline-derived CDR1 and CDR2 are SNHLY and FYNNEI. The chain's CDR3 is CAGRESNEKLFF. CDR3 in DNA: TGCGCCGGACGGGAGTCGAATGAAAAACTGTTTTTT.

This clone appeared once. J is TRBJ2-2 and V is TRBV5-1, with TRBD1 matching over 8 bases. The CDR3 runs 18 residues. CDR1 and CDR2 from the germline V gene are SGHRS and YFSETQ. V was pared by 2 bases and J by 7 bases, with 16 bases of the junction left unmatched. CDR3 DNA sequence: TGCGCCAGCAGCTTCGATCATCCAGGACAGGGAAAGATCGGGGAGCTGTTTTTT. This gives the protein CASSFDHPGQGKIGELFF.

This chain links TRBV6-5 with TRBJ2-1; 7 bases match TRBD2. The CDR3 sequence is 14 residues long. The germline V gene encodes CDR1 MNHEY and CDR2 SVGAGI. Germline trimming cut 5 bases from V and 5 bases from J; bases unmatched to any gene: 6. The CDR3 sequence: CASSTPREDNEQFF. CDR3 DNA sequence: TGTGCCAGCAGTACACCCCGGGAGGACAATGAGCAGTTCTTC.